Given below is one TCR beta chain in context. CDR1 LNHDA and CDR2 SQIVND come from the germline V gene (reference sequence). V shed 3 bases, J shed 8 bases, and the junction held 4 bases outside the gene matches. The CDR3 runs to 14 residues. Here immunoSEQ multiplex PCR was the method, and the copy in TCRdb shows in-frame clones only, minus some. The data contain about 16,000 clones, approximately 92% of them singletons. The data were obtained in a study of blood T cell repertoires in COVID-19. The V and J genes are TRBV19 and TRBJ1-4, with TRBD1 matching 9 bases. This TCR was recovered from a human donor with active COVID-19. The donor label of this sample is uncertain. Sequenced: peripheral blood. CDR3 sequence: CASSMSDRGEKLFF. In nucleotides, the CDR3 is TGTGCCAGTAGTATGTCGGACAGGGGAGAAAAACTGTTTTTT.